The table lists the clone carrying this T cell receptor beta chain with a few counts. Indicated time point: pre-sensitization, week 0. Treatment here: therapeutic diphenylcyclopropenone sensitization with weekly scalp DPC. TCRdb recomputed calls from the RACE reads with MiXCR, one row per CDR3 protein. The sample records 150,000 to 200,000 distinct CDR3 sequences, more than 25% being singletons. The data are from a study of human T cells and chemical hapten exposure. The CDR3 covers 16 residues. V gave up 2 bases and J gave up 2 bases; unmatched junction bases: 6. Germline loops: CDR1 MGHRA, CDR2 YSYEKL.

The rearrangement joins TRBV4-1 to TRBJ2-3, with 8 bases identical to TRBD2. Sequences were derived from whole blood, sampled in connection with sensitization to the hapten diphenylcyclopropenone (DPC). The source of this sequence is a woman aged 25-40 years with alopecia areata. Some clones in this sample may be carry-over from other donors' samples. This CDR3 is CASSQLLAALTDTQYF. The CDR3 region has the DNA TGCGCCAGCAGCCAACTACTAGCGGCCCTCACAGATACGCAGTATTTT.